This T cell receptor (beta chain) was obtained from a study of blood T cell repertoires in COVID-19. Study as a whole: The analysed material was cDNA or gDNA that came from T cells, B-cell-depleted T cells, or PBMCs.

CDR1 and CDR2 from the germline V gene are SGDLS and YYNGEE. V was clipped by 7 bases and J by 1 base, with 14 bases between them. CDR3 size: 14 residues. Grouping used clinical history reported by participants in a survey and questionnaire. TCRdb's copy holds only in-frame clones and misses some; the assay was immunoSEQ multiplex PCR. The sample carries approximately 330,000 clones, 65% to 90% recorded once. The gene calls are TRBV9 and TRBJ1-2; maybe TRBD1 (5 bases). The clonotype comes from a woman aged 40 to 50 with acute COVID-19. The specimen sequenced was PBMCs or T cells enriched from blood (not recorded which). The CDR3 bases are TGTGCCAGCTCGATGGATCAGGGTAACTATGGCTACACCTTC. The encoded protein is CASSMDQGNYGYTF.